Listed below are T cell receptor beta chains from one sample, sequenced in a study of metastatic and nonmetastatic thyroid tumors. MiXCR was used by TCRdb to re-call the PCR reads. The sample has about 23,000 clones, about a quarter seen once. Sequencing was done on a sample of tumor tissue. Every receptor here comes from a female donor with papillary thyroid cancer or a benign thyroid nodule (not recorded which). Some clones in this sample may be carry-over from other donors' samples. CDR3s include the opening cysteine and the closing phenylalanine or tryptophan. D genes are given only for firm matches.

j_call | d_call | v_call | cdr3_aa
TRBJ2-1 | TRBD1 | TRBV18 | CASSTRQGALTYNEQFF
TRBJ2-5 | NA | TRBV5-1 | CASGSGETQYF
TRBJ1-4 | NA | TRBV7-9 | CASSPRSGLVNEKLFF
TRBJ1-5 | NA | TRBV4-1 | CAISQDWDVGPQHF
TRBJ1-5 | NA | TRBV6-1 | CASIRDPGKNQPHHF
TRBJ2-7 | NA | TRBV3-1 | CASSQVDQGFHEQYF
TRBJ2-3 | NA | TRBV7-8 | CASSKVPETDTHYF
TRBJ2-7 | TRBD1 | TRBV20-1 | CSAEKTGTTYEQYF
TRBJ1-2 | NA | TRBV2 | CASRVTGNYGYTF
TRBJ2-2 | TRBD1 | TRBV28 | CASSLWQGAPGELFF
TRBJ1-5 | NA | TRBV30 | CAWSRGGFSANPQHF
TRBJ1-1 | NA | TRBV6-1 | CASSENFGVPMNTEAFF
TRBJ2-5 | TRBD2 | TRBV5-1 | CASSLSGGTQETQYF
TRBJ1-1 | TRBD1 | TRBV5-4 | CASSLVAGTGISFF
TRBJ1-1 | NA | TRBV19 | CASSGELDTEAFF
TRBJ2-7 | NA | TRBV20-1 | CSARDWGKGKTYEQYF
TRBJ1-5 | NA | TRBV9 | CASSWDGGQPQHF
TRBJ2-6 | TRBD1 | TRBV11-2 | CASSSGDRVWAGANVLTF
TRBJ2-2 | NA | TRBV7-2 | CASSLAVYKSSGELFF
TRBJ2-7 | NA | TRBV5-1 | CASSLKQGLDEQYF